The present T cell receptor (beta chain) was sequenced within a study of cytomegalovirus exposure and HLA in healthy donors. This CDR3 is built from 13 residues. Germline CDR1 SGHNT, CDR2 YYREEE (reference sequence). V lost 1 base and J lost 7; bases outside the gene matches: 3. The donors comprised healthy bone marrow donors. This PCR relied on a set of 60 Vbeta primers and 13 Jbeta primers. Data came from immunoSEQ multiplex PCR; TCRdb stores just in-frame clones and leaves some out. The repertoire consists of around 63,000 clones, with more than 60% occurring once and the leading ten covering just under 3%.

Sequencing was performed on PBMCs. This clonotype originated in a woman between 25 and 40 years old in good health and CMV-seronegative. The rearrangement joins TRBV5-4 to TRBJ1-2, with 8 positions matching TRBD1. CDR3 DNA: TGTGCCAGCAGCTTGTGGACAGGGATTGGCTACACCTTC. Translating it yields CASSLWTGIGYTF. Together with reference TRBV5-4 and TRBJ1-2, the CDR3 gives the full variable domain: ETGVTQSPTHLIKTRGQQVTLRCSSQSGHNTVSWYQQALGQGPQFIFQYYREEENGRGNFPPRFSGLQFPNYSSELNVNALELDDSALYLCASSLWTGIGYTFGSGTRLTVV.